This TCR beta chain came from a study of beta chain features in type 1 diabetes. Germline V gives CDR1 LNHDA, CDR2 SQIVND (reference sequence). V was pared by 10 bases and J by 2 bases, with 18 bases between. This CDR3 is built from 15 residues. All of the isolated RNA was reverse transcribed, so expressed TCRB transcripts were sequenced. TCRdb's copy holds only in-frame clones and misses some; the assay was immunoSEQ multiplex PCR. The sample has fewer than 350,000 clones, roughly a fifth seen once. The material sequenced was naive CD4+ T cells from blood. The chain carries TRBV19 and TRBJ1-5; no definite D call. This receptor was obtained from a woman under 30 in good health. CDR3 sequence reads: CATLEVPRGNQPQHF. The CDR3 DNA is TGTGCCACCCTCGAGGTTCCTCGTGGCAATCAGCCCCAGCATTTT.